This TCR beta chain was observed in a study of shared clonotypes between healthy human individuals. The wider study: Each donor's CD8 memory used one plate, CD8 naive two, each CD4 subset three.

Splitting the CD4+ cells yielded a CD45RA+ naive subset and a CD45RA-negative memory subset. A single count supports this clone. Its antigen is unidentified. Some clones are missing from TCRdb's copy, which holds only in-frame ones; the method was immunoSEQ multiplex PCR. The sample lists hundreds of thousands of clones; around 97% were seen once. General study points: Few donors limited the genetic and exposure-history diversity represented.

The ends were cut back, 6 bases at V and 9 bases at J, with 12 bases in the middle. CDR3 size: 12 residues. Germline CDR1 is MDHEN and CDR2 is SYDVKM. The source is a woman aged 25 to 45 in good health. The chain employs TRBV28 and TRBJ1-5, with D unclear. Material for sequencing was naive CD4+ T cells sorted from blood. Specified subset: CD45RA+ positively selected. CDR3 sequence: CASSPPLAPQHF. CDR3 DNA: TGTGCCAGCAGCCCTCCCCTGGCGCCCCAGCATTTT. The whole variable domain, filled in from reference TRBV28 and TRBJ1-5, reads DVKVTQSSRYLVKRTGEKVFLECVQDMDHENMFWYRQDPGLGLRLIYFSYDVKMKEKGDIPEGYSVSREKKERFSLILESASTNQTSMYLCASSPPLAPQHFGDGTRLSIL.